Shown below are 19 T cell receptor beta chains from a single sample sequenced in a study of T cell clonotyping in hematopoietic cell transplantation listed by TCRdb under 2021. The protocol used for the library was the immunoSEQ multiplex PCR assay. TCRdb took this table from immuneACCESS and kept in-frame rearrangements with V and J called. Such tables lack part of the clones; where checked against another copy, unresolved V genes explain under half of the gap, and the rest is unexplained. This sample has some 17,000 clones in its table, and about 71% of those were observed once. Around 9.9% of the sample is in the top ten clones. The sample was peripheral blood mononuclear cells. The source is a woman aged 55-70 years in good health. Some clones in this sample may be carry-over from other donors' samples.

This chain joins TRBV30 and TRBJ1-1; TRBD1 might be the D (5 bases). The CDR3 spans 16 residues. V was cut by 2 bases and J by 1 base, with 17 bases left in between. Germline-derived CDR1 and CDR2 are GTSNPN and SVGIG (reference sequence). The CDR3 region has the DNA TGTGCCTGGAGTCGGAGGCTGGGGGACGGGAACACTGAAGCTTTCTTT. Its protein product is CAWSRRLGDGNTEAFF.

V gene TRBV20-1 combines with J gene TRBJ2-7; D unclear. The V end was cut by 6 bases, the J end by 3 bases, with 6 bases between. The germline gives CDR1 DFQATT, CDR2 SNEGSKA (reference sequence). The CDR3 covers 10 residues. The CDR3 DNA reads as TGCAGTGCAGTCTTCTACGAGCAGTACTTC. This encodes CSAVFYEQYF.

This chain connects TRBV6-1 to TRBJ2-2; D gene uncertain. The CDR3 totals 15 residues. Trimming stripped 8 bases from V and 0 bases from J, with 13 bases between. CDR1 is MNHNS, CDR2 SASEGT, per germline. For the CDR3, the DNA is TGTGCCAGCCCTGGTCGCCACGCGAACACCGGGGAGCTGTTTTTT. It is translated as CASPGRHANTGELFF.

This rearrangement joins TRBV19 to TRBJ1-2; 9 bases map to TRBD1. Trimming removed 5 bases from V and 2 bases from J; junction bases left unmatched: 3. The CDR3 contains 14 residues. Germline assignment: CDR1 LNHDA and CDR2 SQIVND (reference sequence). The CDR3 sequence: CASSFGQGNYGYTF. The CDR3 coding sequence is TGTGCCAGTAGTTTCGGACAGGGGAACTATGGCTACACCTTC. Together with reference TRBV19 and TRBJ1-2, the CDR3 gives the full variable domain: DGGITQSPKYLFRKEGQNVTLSCEQNLNHDAMYWYRQDPGQGLRLIYYSQIVNDFQKGDIAEGYSVSREKKESFPLTVTSAQKNPTAFYLCASSFGQGNYGYTFGSGTRLTVV.

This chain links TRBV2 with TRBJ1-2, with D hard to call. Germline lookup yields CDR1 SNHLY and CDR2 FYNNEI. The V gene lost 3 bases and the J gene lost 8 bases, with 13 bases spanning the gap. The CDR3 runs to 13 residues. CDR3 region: CASSERARGGYTF. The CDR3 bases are TGTGCCAGCAGTGAGAGGGCGCGCGGGGGCTACACCTTC.

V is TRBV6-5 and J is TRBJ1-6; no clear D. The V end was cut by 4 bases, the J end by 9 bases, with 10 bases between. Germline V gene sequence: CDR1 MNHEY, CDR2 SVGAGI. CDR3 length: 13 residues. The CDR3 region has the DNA TGTGCCAGCAGTTCCCCAAGACCTTCACCCCTCCACTTT. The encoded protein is CASSSPRPSPLHF.

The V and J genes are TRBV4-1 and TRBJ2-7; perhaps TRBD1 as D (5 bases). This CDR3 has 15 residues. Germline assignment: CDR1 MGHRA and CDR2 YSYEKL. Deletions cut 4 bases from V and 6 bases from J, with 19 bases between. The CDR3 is CASSLIGRANREQYF. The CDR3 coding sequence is TGCGCCAGCAGCCTTATAGGCAGGGCAAACCGCGAGCAGTACTTC.

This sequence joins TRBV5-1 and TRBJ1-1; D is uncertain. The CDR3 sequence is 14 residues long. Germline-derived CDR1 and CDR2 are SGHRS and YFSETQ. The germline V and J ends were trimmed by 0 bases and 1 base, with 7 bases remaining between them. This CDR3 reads CASSLVGGNTEAFF. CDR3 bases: TGCGCCAGCAGCTTGGTAGGAGGGAACACTGAAGCTTTCTTT.

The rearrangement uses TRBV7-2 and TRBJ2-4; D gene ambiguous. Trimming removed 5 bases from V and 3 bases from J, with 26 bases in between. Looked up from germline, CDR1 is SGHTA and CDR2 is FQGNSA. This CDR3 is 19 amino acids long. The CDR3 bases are TGTGCCAGCAGCGAACACCGGGCCCAGGTCTGGGGTGTCAAAAACATTCAGTACTTC. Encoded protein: CASSEHRAQVWGVKNIQYF.

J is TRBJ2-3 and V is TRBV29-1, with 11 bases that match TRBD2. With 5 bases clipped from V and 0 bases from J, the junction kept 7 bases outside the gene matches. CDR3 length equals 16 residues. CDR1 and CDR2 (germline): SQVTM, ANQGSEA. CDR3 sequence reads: CSVTSGSQSSTDTQYF. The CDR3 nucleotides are TGCAGCGTTACTAGCGGGAGCCAGTCTAGCACAGATACGCAGTATTTT.

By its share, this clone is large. CDR3 region: CASTPTQGLGANEQFF. The CDR3 nucleotides read TGTGCCAGCACCCCGACTCAGGGACTAGGGGCAAATGAGCAGTTCTTC. The chain recombines TRBV28 with TRBJ2-1; TRBD2 matches 8 bases. The CDR3 is made up of 16 amino acids. The V gene's germline CDR1 is MDHEN and CDR2 SYDVKM. The junction had 15 bases not matched to a gene; V was cut back by 7 bases and J by 7 bases. Filled out from reference TRBV28 and TRBJ2-1, the complete variable domain reads DVKVTQSSRYLVKRTGEKVFLECVQDMDHENMFWYRQDPGLGLRLIYFSYDVKMKEKGDIPEGYSVSREKKERFSLILESASTNQTSMYLCASTPTQGLGANEQFFGPGTRLTVL.

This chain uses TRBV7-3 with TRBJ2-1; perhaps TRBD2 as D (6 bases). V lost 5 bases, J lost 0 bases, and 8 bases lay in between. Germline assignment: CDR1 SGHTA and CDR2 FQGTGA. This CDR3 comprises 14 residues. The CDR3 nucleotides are TGTGCCAGCAGCGCGGGGAACTCCTACAATGAGCAGTTCTTC. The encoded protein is CASSAGNSYNEQFF. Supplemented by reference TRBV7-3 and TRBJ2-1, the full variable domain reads GAGVSQTPSNKVTEKGKYVELRCDPISGHTALYWYRQSLGQGPEFLIYFQGTGAADDSGLPNDRFFAVRPEGSVSTLKIQRTERGDSAVYLCASSAGNSYNEQFFGPGTRLTVL.

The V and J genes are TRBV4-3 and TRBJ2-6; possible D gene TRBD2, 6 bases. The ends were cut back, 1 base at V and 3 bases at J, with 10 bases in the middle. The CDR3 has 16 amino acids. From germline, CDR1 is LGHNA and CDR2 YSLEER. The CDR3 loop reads CASSQGAGSGANVLTF. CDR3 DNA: TGCGCCAGCAGCCAAGGGGCCGGGAGTGGGGCCAACGTCCTGACTTTC.

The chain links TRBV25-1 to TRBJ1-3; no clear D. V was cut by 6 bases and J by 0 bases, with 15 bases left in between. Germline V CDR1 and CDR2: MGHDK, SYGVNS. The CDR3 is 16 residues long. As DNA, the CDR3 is TGTGCCAGCAGCGGAATTTGGACGATCTCTGGAAACACCATATATTTT. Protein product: CASSGIWTISGNTIYF.

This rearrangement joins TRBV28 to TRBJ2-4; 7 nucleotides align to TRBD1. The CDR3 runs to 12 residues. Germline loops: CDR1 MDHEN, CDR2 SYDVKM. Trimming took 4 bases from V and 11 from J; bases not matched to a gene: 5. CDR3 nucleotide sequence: TGTGCCAGCAGTTCCACAGGGGTCCTTCAGTACTTC. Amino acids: CASSSTGVLQYF.

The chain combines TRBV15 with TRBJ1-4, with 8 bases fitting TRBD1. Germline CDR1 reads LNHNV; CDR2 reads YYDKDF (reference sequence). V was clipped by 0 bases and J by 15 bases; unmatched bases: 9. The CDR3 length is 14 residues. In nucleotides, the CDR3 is TGTGCCACCAGCAGAGATGGGCCTGACAGGGGAATGTTTTTT. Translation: CATSRDGPDRGMFF.

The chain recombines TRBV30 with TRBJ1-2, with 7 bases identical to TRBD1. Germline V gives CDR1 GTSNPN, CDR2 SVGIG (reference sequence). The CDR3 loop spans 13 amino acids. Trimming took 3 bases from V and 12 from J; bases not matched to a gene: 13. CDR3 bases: TGTGCCTGGAGCCGGACAGGCGGTGATCGACACACCTTC. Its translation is CAWSRTGGDRHTF.

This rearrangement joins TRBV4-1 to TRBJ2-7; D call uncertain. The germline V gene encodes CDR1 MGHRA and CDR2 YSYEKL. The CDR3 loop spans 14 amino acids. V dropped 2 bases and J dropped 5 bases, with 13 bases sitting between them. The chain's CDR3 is CASSQPLGRNEQYF. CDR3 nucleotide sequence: TGCGCCAGCAGCCAACCTCTAGGGCGGAACGAGCAGTACTTC.

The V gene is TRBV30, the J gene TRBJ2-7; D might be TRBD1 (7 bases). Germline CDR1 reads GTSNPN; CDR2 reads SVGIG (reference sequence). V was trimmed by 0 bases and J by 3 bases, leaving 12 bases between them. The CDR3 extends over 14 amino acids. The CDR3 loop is CAWSVRQGGYEQYF. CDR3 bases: TGTGCCTGGAGTGTAAGGCAGGGGGGCTACGAGCAGTACTTC.